The next 27 T cell receptor beta chains were all read from a single sample in a study of cytomegalovirus exposure and HLA in healthy donors. The PCR ran on 60 Vbeta and 13 Jbeta primers. Some clones are missing from TCRdb's copy, which holds only in-frame ones; the method was immunoSEQ multiplex PCR. The data contain roughly 230,000 clones, around 90% of them singletons. Sequenced sample: PBMCs. The receptors were sampled from a girl aged 2-10 years in good health and CMV-seronegative.

This sequence joins TRBV27 and TRBJ2-3; 11 nucleotides line up with TRBD1. In germline, CDR1 is MNHEY, CDR2 SMNVEV (reference sequence). The CDR3 totals 15 residues. V trimming: 6 bases; J trimming: 4 bases; junction bases outside the gene matches: 6. The CDR3 protein is CASSQDRGRSDTQYF. CDR3 nucleotides: TGTGCCAGCAGCCAGGACAGGGGGCGGTCAGATACGCAGTATTTT.

This chain joins TRBV19 and TRBJ2-1; the D gene is possibly TRBD1 (6 bases). The CDR3 has 15 amino acids. V lost 11 bases and J 6 bases, leaving 23 bases between the germline ends. The germline CDR1 and CDR2 sequences are LNHDA and SQIVND (reference sequence). The CDR3 DNA is TGTGCCGGAACGACAGGAGTGTTTCTTTGCAATGAGCAGTTCTTC. Amino acid sequence: CAGTTGVFLCNEQFF.

This clone was recorded once. The V gene is TRBV18, the J gene TRBJ2-7, with 7 bases fitting TRBD1. The length of the CDR3 is 13 residues. Germline loops: CDR1 KGHSH, CDR2 LQKENI. V shed 3 bases, J shed 5 bases, and the junction held 4 bases outside the gene matches. This CDR3 is CASSPGTAHEQYF. DNA for the CDR3: TGTGCCAGCTCACCTGGGACAGCCCACGAGCAGTACTTC.

The chain joins TRBV13 to TRBJ2-1; TRBD1 aligns across 8 bases. This CDR3 comprises 20 residues. After removal of 4 bases from V and 4 bases from J, the junction contained 21 bases not matched to a gene. Germline CDR1 reads PRHDT; CDR2 reads FYEKMQ (reference sequence). This CDR3 reads CASSSNLEQSGTGIYNEQFF. The DNA for the CDR3 is TGTGCCAGCAGCTCGAACCTAGAACAGTCCGGGACAGGAATATACAATGAGCAGTTCTTC.

The V call is TRBV13, the J call TRBJ2-7; 9 nucleotides align to TRBD2. This CDR3 spans 13 amino acids. CDR1 PRHDT and CDR2 FYEKMQ come from the germline V gene (reference sequence). V gave up 8 bases and J gave up 3 bases; unmatched junction bases: 5. CDR3: CASGNSGGYEQYF. The CDR3 DNA follows: TGTGCCAGCGGGAATAGCGGGGGCTACGAGCAGTACTTC. Complete variable domain (other parts from reference TRBV13 and TRBJ2-7): AAGVIQSPRHLIKEKRETATLKCYPIPRHDTVYWYQQGPGQDPQFLISFYEKMQSDKGSIPDRFSAQQFSDYHSELNMSSLELGDSALYFCASGNSGGYEQYFGPGTRLTVT.

V usage is TRBV18 and J usage is TRBJ1-1; D remains unclear. Germline V lookup: CDR1 KGHSH, CDR2 LQKENI. V lost 6 bases and J lost 4, with 15 bases in between. There are 14 residues in the CDR3. As DNA, the CDR3 is TGTGCCAGCTCCCTCAAGCCCGGGAGCACTGAAGCTTTCTTT. Residues: CASSLKPGSTEAFF.

The chain carries TRBV30 and TRBJ2-1; 7 bases map to TRBD1. The CDR3 extends over 14 amino acids. After removal of 2 bases from V and 7 bases from J, the junction contained 8 bases not matched to a gene. Germline CDR1 and CDR2: GTSNPN and SVGIG (reference sequence). The DNA for the CDR3 is TGTGCCTGGAGTAACAGGGGTCTTGGGAATGAGCAGTTCTTC. The encoded protein is CAWSNRGLGNEQFF.

The chain uses TRBV7-9 and TRBJ1-2; 8 positions match TRBD1. Germline CDR1 is SEHNR and CDR2 is FQNEAQ (reference sequence). The V gene end was trimmed by 4 bases and the J gene end by 6 bases; junction bases not matched to a gene: 13. The CDR3 is made up of 16 amino acids. The CDR3 DNA sequence: TGTGCCAGCAGCTCCGGGGAGTCGACAGGGGCCCATGGCTACACCTTC. Translated: CASSSGESTGAHGYTF.

The gene calls are TRBV11-3 and TRBJ2-3; the D is unclear. The germline V gene encodes CDR1 SGHNT and CDR2 YENEEA. There are 13 residues in the CDR3. Trimming took 2 bases from V and 2 from J, leaving 5 bases between them. In DNA, the CDR3 is TGTGCCAGCAGCTTAAGCAACACAGATACGCAGTATTTT. Its protein product is CASSLSNTDTQYF. The full variable domain, in which reference TRBV11-3 and TRBJ2-3 provide the parts outside the CDR3, is EAGVVQSPRYKIIEKKQPVAFWCNPISGHNTLYWYLQNLGQGPELLIRYENEEAVDDSQLPKDRFSAERLKGVDSTLKIQPAELGDSAVYLCASSLSNTDTQYFGPGTRLTVL.

V gene TRBV27 combines with J gene TRBJ2-2, with D perhaps TRBD2 (6 bases). The V end lost 6 bases, the J end lost 7 bases, and 27 bases lay between the germline ends. This CDR3 region has 18 residues. CDR1 is MNHEY, CDR2 SMNVEV, per germline (reference sequence). DNA for the CDR3: TGTGCCAGCAGGCCGGGACTTGGGGCATTTTCTACCAACGGGGAGCTGTTTTTT. Its translation is CASRPGLGAFSTNGELFF.

The V and J genes are TRBV14 and TRBJ2-1, with D perhaps matching TRBD2 (6 bases). CDR3 size: 15 residues. The germline V and J ends were trimmed by 1 base and 0 bases, with 7 bases remaining between them. The V gene's germline CDR1 is SGHDN and CDR2 FVKESK. CDR3 coding DNA: TGTGCCAGCAGCCAAGGGACTACCTCCTACAATGAGCAGTTCTTC. Protein sequence: CASSQGTTSYNEQFF. The full variable domain, in which reference TRBV14 and TRBJ2-1 provide the parts outside the CDR3, is EAGVTQFPSHSVIEKGQTVTLRCDPISGHDNLYWYRRVMGKEIKFLLHFVKESKQDESGMPNNRFLAERTGGTYSTLKVQPAELEDSGVYFCASSQGTTSYNEQFFGPGTRLTVL.

CDR3 amino acids: CASSYSGTIGYTF. In DNA, the CDR3 is TGTGCCAGCAGTTACTCCGGGACAATTGGCTACACCTTC. The gene calls are TRBV6-5 and TRBJ1-2; D is possibly TRBD1 (6 bases). Germline CDR1 and CDR2: MNHEY and SVGAGI. The CDR3 length is 13 residues. V gave up 0 bases and J gave up 7 bases, with 9 bases separating them.

The chain carries TRBV7-6 and TRBJ2-1; tentative D call: TRBD2 (5 bases). The CDR3 is made up of 15 amino acids. CDR1 and CDR2 from the germline V gene are SGHVS and FNYEAQ. V was pared by 1 base and J by 5 bases, with 12 bases between. CDR3 coding DNA: TGTGCCAGCAGCTTAGTCCTAGCTAATAACAATGAGCAGTTCTTC. It specifies CASSLVLANNNEQFF.

The chain employs TRBV15 and TRBJ1-1; TRBD1 aligns across 10 bases. The CDR3 is 18 amino acids. Germline V gives CDR1 LNHNV, CDR2 YYDKDF (reference sequence). V was clipped by 3 bases and J by 5 bases; unmatched bases: 15. CDR3 protein: CATSRRPGTGELWTEAFF. CDR3 coding DNA: TGTGCCACCAGCAGGAGACCCGGGACAGGGGAATTATGGACTGAAGCTTTCTTT.

The count of this clone is one. V gene TRBV9 combines with J gene TRBJ2-1; 11 bases agree with TRBD2. Trimming at V came to 3 bases and at J to 4 bases, leaving 6 bases not matched to a gene. The CDR3 contains 16 residues. CDR1 is SGDLS and CDR2 is YYNGEE in the germline V gene. CDR3 loop: CASSESGTSGYNEQFF. DNA of the CDR3: TGTGCCAGCAGCGAATCCGGGACTAGCGGTTACAATGAGCAGTTCTTC.

The V gene is TRBV19, the J gene TRBJ2-1; no reliable D call. V gave up 2 bases and J gave up 5 bases, with 16 bases separating them. Per the germline V gene, CDR1 is LNHDA and CDR2 is SQIVND (reference sequence). CDR3 length: 16 amino acids. The CDR3 DNA reads TGTGCCAGTAGTATACCCTTCTCAGGTGCAAACAATGAGCAGTTCTTC. It specifies CASSIPFSGANNEQFF. The variable domain in full, completed from reference TRBV19 and TRBJ2-1, reads DGGITQSPKYLFRKEGQNVTLSCEQNLNHDAMYWYRQDPGQGLRLIYYSQIVNDFQKGDIAEGYSVSREKKESFPLTVTSAQKNPTAFYLCASSIPFSGANNEQFFGPGTRLTVL.

The chain combines TRBV10-2 with TRBJ1-5; D remains unclear. Germline assignment: CDR1 WSHSY and CDR2 SAAADI. V was cut by 2 bases and J by 5 bases, with 7 bases left in between. The CDR3 runs to 13 residues. DNA for the CDR3: TGCGCCAGCAGTGAGACCGGGTATCAGCCCCAGCATTTT. This gives the protein CASSETGYQPQHF.

The chain is built from TRBV27 and TRBJ2-3; 9 bases fit TRBD2. The J segment lost 8 bases and the V segment lost 5 bases, leaving 17 bases of the junction unmatched. The CDR3 consists of 17 residues. Looked up from germline, CDR1 is MNHEY and CDR2 is SMNVEV (reference sequence). CDR3: CASSPAVRGGAGGTQYF. Here the CDR3 DNA reads TGTGCCAGCAGTCCCGCCGTGCGGGGGGGCGCAGGTGGTACGCAGTATTTT.

The rearrangement uses TRBV29-1 and TRBJ1-4, with D possibly being TRBD1 (6 bases). The CDR3 has 13 residues. The V end lost 5 bases, the J end lost 3 bases, and 10 bases lay between the germline ends. Germline V gives CDR1 SQVTM, CDR2 ANQGSEA. DNA for the CDR3: TGCAGCGTTTCAGGACAGCCTAATGAAAAACTGTTTTTT. Residues: CSVSGQPNEKLFF. The whole variable domain, filled in from reference TRBV29-1 and TRBJ1-4, reads SAVISQKPSRDICQRGTSLTIQCQVDSQVTMMFWYRQQPGQSLTLIATANQGSEATYESGFVIDKFPISRPNLTFSTLTVSNMSPEDSSIYLCSVSGQPNEKLFFGSGTQLSVL.

Of note for this clone: The sample contains more than one DNA sequence encoding this CDR3. The rearrangement links TRBV5-1 to TRBJ1-2, with a weak D call TRBD1 (5 bases). V lost 0 bases, J lost 2 bases, and 5 bases lay in between. Germline lookup yields CDR1 SGHRS and CDR2 YFSETQ. The CDR3 runs to 13 residues. In DNA, the CDR3 is TGCGCCAGCAGCTTGGGACAGAACTATGGCTACACCTTC. The encoded protein is CASSLGQNYGYTF.

With regard to this clone: The sample holds other DNA sequences that translate to the same CDR3. The chain has TRBV9 and TRBJ2-7; the match to TRBD1 covers 9 bases. Germline CDR1 SGDLS, CDR2 YYNGEE. Losses at the gene ends were 0 bases for V and 3 bases for J; bases not matched to a gene: 1. The CDR3 covers 14 residues. The CDR3 region is CASSVATGGYEQYF. DNA of the CDR3: TGTGCCAGCAGCGTAGCGACAGGGGGCTACGAGCAGTACTTC.

The chain uses TRBV18 and TRBJ1-1; D remains ambiguous. The CDR3 covers 15 residues. Trimming removed 1 base at V and 5 bases at J, with 14 bases between. The germline V gene has CDR1 KGHSH and CDR2 LQKENI. DNA for the CDR3: TGTGCCAGCTCACCACGCGTGTGGTGGGAGACTGAAGCTTTCTTT. Translating it yields CASSPRVWWETEAFF.

The rearrangement links TRBV29-1 to TRBJ2-7; TRBD2 matches at 15 bases. V dropped 7 bases and J dropped 7; count of bases not matched to a gene: 5. This CDR3 region has 13 residues. Germline lookup yields CDR1 SQVTM and CDR2 ANQGSEA. CDR3 DNA sequence: TGCAGCGCTGGACTAGCGGGAGGGTCAGAGCAGTACTTC. This codes for CSAGLAGGSEQYF.

This clone was recorded only once. The chain uses TRBV7-6 and TRBJ2-7, with 7 bases fitting TRBD1. V lost 2 bases and J lost 4; bases outside the gene matches: 5. The CDR3 consists of 14 residues. From germline, CDR1 is SGHVS and CDR2 FNYEAQ. The CDR3 DNA follows: TGTGCCAGCAGCTTAATCGCAGGGGGATACGAGCAGTACTTC. Amino acids: CASSLIAGGYEQYF.

This clone was recorded a few times. This chain links TRBV27 with TRBJ2-2, with D unresolved. Trimming left V 3 bases short and J 0 bases short, with 5 bases between. CDR3 length: 14 amino acids. The germline gives CDR1 MNHEY, CDR2 SMNVEV (reference sequence). The chain's CDR3 is CASSFLANTGELFF. The CDR3 coding sequence is TGTGCCAGCAGTTTTTTAGCGAACACCGGGGAGCTGTTTTTT.

This clone occurred once. DNA of the CDR3: TGTGCCAGCAGCCCCTTGGGGCCTTACTATGGCTACACCTTC. Protein: CASSPLGPYYGYTF. The chain recombines TRBV6-5 with TRBJ1-2, with D tentatively TRBD1 (5 bases). V was trimmed by 6 bases and J by 3 bases, leaving 14 bases between them. This CDR3 comprises 14 residues. Looked up from germline, CDR1 is MNHEY and CDR2 is SVGAGI.

The chain is built from TRBV18 and TRBJ2-1; 7 bases are a match to TRBD1. The germline V gene encodes CDR1 KGHSH and CDR2 LQKENI. V was clipped by 2 bases and J by 6 bases; unmatched bases: 13. CDR3 length: 17 residues. The DNA of the CDR3 is TGTGCCAGCTCACCAAGACAGGGTACCAGTTCCGGCAATGAGCAGTTCTTC. This codes for CASSPRQGTSSGNEQFF. The full variable domain, in which reference TRBV18 and TRBJ2-1 provide the parts outside the CDR3, is NAGVMQNPRHLVRRRGQEARLRCSPMKGHSHVYWYRQLPEEGLKFMVYLQKENIIDESGMPKERFSAEFPKEGPSILRIQQVVRGDSAAYFCASSPRQGTSSGNEQFFGPGTRLTVL.